The sequence of this TCR beta chain was determined in a study of blood T cell repertoires in COVID-19. V was pared by 6 bases and J by 2 bases, with 10 bases of the junction left unmatched. Germline-derived CDR1 and CDR2 are MDHEN and SYDVKM. The CDR3 has 16 residues. TCRdb's copy holds only in-frame clones and misses some; the assay was immunoSEQ multiplex PCR. The sample lists around 99,000 clones; 90% to 95% were seen once. The clonotype comes from a woman aged 25 to 39 with acute or convalescent COVID-19. J is TRBJ1-3 and V is TRBV28; 7 nucleotides align to TRBD1. Sequencing was performed on peripheral blood. The CDR3 protein is CASSPGQMNPGNTIYF. The CDR3 region has the DNA TGTGCCAGCAGCCCGGGACAGATGAACCCTGGAAACACCATATATTTT.